The source of this TCR beta chain is a study of blood T cell repertoires in COVID-19. Study-level information: The United States, Italy and Spain provided the acute and convalescent COVID-19 samples. T cells, B-cell-depleted T cells, or PBMCs supplied cDNA or gDNA.

Authors' data handling: Reference gene primer amplification gave estimated nucleated cell counts. Using immunoSEQ multiplex PCR, the repertoire was profiled, and TCRdb retains in-frame clones only, with some absent. V and J calls plus clone size are reproduced from that table; the DNA served to infer D and trimming. Of under 200,000 clones in the sample, over 75% are singletons; the top ten hold around 9.5%. This clone has just one count. CDR3 length: 11 amino acids. The germline V gene has CDR1 SQVTM and CDR2 ANQGSEA. The clonotype originates from a woman of 80 years or more with acute or convalescent COVID-19. Sequenced sample: peripheral blood. The V and J genes are TRBV29-1 and TRBJ1-2, with D perhaps TRBD1 (6 bases). The CDR3 DNA reads as TGCACTGCCGGGGGGCAAGGTGGCTACACCTTC. Translation: CTAGGQGGYTF.